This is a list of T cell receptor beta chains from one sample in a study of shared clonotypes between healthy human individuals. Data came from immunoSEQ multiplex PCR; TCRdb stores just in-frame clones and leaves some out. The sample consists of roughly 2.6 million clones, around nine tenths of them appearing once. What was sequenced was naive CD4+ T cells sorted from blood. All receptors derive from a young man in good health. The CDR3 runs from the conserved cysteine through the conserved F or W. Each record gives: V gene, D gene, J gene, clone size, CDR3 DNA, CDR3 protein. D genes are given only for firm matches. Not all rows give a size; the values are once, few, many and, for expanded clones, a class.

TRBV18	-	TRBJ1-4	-	TGTGCCAGCTCACCATGGGGTCCCCTCACAACTAATGAAAAACTGTTTTTT	CASSPWGPLTTNEKLFF
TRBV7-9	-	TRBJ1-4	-	TGTGCCAGCAGCTTTAGATACTCCGCTTCGGGGGGGCCTGAAAAACTGTTTTTT	CASSFRYSASGGPEKLFF
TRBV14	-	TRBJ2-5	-	TGTGCCAGCAGCCCGACGCTTGGTAGCGTACAAGAGACCCAGTACTTC	CASSPTLGSVQETQYF
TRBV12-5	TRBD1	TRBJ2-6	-	TGTGCTAGTGGTTTGCCATCCCCCGGGACAGGGGTTAGCGTCCTGACTTTC	CASGLPSPGTGVSVLTF
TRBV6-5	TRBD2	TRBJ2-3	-	TGTGCCAGCAGTGCCCGTCCAGCGGGGACAGATACGCAGTATTTT	CASSARPAGTDTQYF
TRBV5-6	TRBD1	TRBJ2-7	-	TGTGCCAGCAGCTCCAGGCGACAGGGCTCCTACGAGCAGTACTTC	CASSSRRQGSYEQYF
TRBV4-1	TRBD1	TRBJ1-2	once	TGCGCCAGCAGCCAAGCCGGGACAGGGGCCTCCGGCTACACCTTC	CASSQAGTGASGYTF
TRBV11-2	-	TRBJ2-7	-	TGTGCCAGCGACAGAGGGGGGTATAACTCCTACGAGCAGTACTTC	CASDRGGYNSYEQYF
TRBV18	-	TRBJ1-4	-	TGTGCCAGCTCCCCCGGGGGGCTGAATGAAAAACTGTTTTTT	CASSPGGLNEKLFF
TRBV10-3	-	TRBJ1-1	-	TGTGCCATCAGTAGATCAACAGGAGGGAACACTGAAGCTTTCTTT	CAISRSTGGNTEAFF
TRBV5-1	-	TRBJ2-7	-	TGCGCCAGCAGCTTGGCGGTCGGGAGTGGTCGCGAGCAGTACTTC	CASSLAVGSGREQYF
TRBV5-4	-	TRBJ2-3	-	TGTGCCAGCAGCTTGGGGGGGACAGATACGCAGTATTTT	CASSLGGTDTQYF
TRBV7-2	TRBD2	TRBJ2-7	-	TGTGCCAGCAGCTTAGTTTCGACTAGCGGGAGATACGAGCAGTACTTC	CASSLVSTSGRYEQYF
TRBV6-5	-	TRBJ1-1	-	TGTGCCAGCAGCCGAGCGTCTTGGAACACTGAAGCTTTCTTT	CASSRASWNTEAFF
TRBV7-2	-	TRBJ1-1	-	TGTGCCAGCAGCTTAGATCCGGGGGTGAACACTGAAGCTTTCTTT	CASSLDPGVNTEAFF
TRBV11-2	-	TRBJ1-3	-	TGTGCCAGCAGCTTAGGGAAGTCTGGAAACACCATATATTTT	CASSLGKSGNTIYF
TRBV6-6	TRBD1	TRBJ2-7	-	TGTGCCACCGATAGGGGGCTGGGTGGGAGCGAGCAGTACTTC	CATDRGLGGSEQYF
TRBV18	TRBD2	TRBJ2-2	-	TGTGCCAGCTCTCTCCCTTTTGGGGGGGGAAACACCGGGGAGCTGTTTTTT	CASSLPFGGGNTGELFF
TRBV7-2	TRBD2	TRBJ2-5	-	TGTGCCAGCAGCTTAGCGGCTAGCGGGGGTCAAGAGACCCAGTACTTC	CASSLAASGGQETQYF
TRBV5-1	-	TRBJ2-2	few	TGCGCCAGCAGCTTGGGGGACACCGGGGAGCTGTTTTTT	CASSLGDTGELFF
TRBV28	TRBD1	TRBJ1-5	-	TGTGCCAGCACCCCTTTTTCCGGGACAGCTAGCAATCAGCCCCAGCATTTT	CASTPFSGTASNQPQHF
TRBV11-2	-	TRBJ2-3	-	TGTGCCAGCAGCTCCGCCCGAGACAGGGGAGGGACAGATACGCAGTATTTT	CASSSARDRGGTDTQYF
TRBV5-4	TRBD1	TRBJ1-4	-	TGTGCCAGCAGCCGTATCGACAGGGGGGAGGAAAAACTGTTTTTT	CASSRIDRGEEKLFF
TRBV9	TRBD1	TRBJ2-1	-	TGTGCCAGCAGCTCTGGGACAGGGTTCGTCTACAATGAGCAGTTCTTC	CASSSGTGFVYNEQFF
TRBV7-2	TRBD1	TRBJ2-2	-	TGTGCCAGCAGCTTAGATAGACAGGGACGAACCGGGGAGCTGTTTTTT	CASSLDRQGRTGELFF
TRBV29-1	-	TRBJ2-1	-	TGCAGCGCAAAAGCGGTAACGACCCATTATGAGCAGTTCTTC	CSAKAVTTHYEQFF
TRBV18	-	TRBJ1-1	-	TGTGCCAGCTCACCAGGGATTGGATCTGAAGCTTTCTTT	CASSPGIGSEAFF
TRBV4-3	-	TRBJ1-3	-	TGCGCCAGCAGCCGTGAGTTCATAGGAAACACCATATATTTT	CASSREFIGNTIYF
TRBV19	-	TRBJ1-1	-	TGTGCCAGTAGTCTAACAGGGTCCACTGAAGCTTTCTTT	CASSLTGSTEAFF
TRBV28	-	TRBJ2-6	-	TGTGCCAGCAGTTTGGCGGGGGCAGGGGCCAACGTCCTGACTTTC	CASSLAGAGANVLTF
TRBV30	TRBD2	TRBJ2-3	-	TGTGCCTGGAGTGCGGGACTAGCGGGAGCGGCAGATACGCAGTATTTT	CAWSAGLAGAADTQYF
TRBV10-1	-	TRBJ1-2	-	TGCGCCAGCAGTGAGCGGCTCAACTATGGCTACACCTTC	CASSERLNYGYTF
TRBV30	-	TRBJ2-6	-	TGTGCCTGGCAGGAAAGCTCTGGGGCCAACGTCCTGACTTTC	CAWQESSGANVLTF
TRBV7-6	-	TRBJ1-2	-	TGTGCCAGCAGCCCTAAACAGATAAACTATGGCTACACCTTC	CASSPKQINYGYTF
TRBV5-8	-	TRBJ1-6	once	TGTGCCAGCAGCGAGCAGGGAACCAATAATTCACCCCTCCACTTT	CASSEQGTNNSPLHF
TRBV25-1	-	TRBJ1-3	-	TGTGCCAGCAGTCCTGGGCTTGAGGGCTCTGGAAACACCATATATTTT	CASSPGLEGSGNTIYF
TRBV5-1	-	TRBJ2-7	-	TGCGCCAGCAGCTCGGAGGGGTTATACGAGCAGTACTTC	CASSSEGLYEQYF
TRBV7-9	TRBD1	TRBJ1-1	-	TGTGCCAGCAGCTTGGGACAGGGGGGTGAAGCTTTCTTT	CASSLGQGGEAFF